These 32 T cell receptor delta chains came from one sample sequenced in a study of γδ T cells in repeated Plasmodium falciparum infection. Vgamma9/Vdelta2+ and Vdelta2-negative gammadelta T cells were flow-sorted from PBMC for bulk sequencing. TCRdb re-processed the multiplex PCR reads using CATT. The sample shows about 57,000 delta-chain clones, 1.5% to 2% of them seen only once. The specimen sequenced was gamma-delta T cells from blood. Receptors were obtained from a pool of human donors (malaria-infected and uninfected, not separated).

V is TRDV2 and J is TRDJ1; TRDD3 aligns across 12 bases. The J gene, left out of TCRdb, was set here by checking the DNA against germline. Losses at the gene ends were 0 bases for V and 2 bases for J; bases not matched to a gene: 9. The germline gives CDR1 GEAIGNYY, CDR2 EKD. CDR3 length equals 18 residues. The CDR3 bases are TGTGCCTGTGACACCGTACTGGGGGATACCAAGACGACCGATAAACTCATCTTT. As protein: CACDTVLGDTKTTDKLIF.

Concerning this clone itself: A far larger clone is just one base off, so this is likely a read error. Other nucleotide sequences from this sample produce the same CDR3. V and J are TRDV1 and TRDJ1, with 8 bases matching TRDD3. The CDR3 totals 26 residues. Germline V lookup: CDR1 TSWWSYY, CDR2 QGS. This chain's CDR3 is CALGEAKGLLGTQTILGAVNTDKLIF. In nucleotides, the CDR3 is TGCGCTCTTGGGGAAGCTAAAGGTCTCCTGGGTACACAGACGATACTGGGGGCTGTTAACACCGATAAACTCATCTTT.

This clone was observed many times. This likely stems from a read error, as it lies one base from a far larger clone. The same CDR3 arises from other DNA sequences in this sample as well. The chain combines TRDV3 with TRDJ1, with D uncertain. This CDR3 has 12 amino acids. Germline lookup yields CDR1 TVYSNPD and CDR2 GDNSRS (reference sequence). CDR3 sequence: CALQVDTDKLIF. The CDR3 bases are TGTGCCCTTCAGGTGGACACCGATAAGCTCATCTTT.

This clone was observed at least ten times. This rearrangement joins TRAV29/DV5 to TRDJ1; 11 bases match TRDD3. The germline CDR1 and CDR2 sequences are NSMFDY and ISSIKDK. The CDR3 is made up of 20 amino acids. Trimming removed 0 bases from V and 0 bases from J; junction bases left unmatched: 16. For the CDR3, the DNA is TGTGCAGCAAGCGATGATGGGGGATACGCGCCTACCCCGTACACCGATAAACTCATCTTT. It encodes CAASDDGGYAPTPYTDKLIF.

Comment on this clone: TCRdb pairs this DNA with a much larger clone's protein that differs at residue 10, likely a read error; the protein shown was translated from the DNA. The genes are TRDV1 and TRDJ1; the D gene could be TRDD2 or TRDD3 (8 bases each). The V gene's germline CDR1 is TSWWSYY and CDR2 QGS. V dropped 3 bases and J dropped 1 base, with 45 bases sitting between them. The length of the CDR3 is 26 residues. The CDR3 coding sequence is TGTGCTCTTGGGGATACTACTTCGGGGAACCACTTCCTACGTTTTAAACTGGGGGTCTCCACCGATAAACTCATCTTT. Its protein is CALGDTTSGNHFLRFKLGVSTDKLIF.

In its sample, this clone was seen many times. The TCRdb protein and the DNA translation do not line up at residue 4; the protein shown here was made by translating the DNA. V usage is TRDV1 and J usage is TRDJ1, with 10 bases fitting TRDD3. The J gene is absent in TCRdb and was assigned here via DNA matching to germline. V was pared by 7 bases and J by 2 bases, with 25 bases of the junction left unmatched. The CDR3 is 21 residues long. CDR1 TSWWSYY and CDR2 QGS come from the germline V gene. The CDR3 sequence is CALVAGLRPFTGGSGTDKLIF. CDR3 bases: TGTGCTCTTGTGGCGGGGCTTCGCCCTTTTACTGGGGGATCGGGGACCGATAAACTCATCTTT.

This clone was found a few times. TCRdb has a much larger clone's protein, which differs at residue 18 from the translation of this DNA, likely because of a read error; what is shown is the protein translated from the DNA. The chain links TRDV2 to TRDJ1; 8 nucleotides line up with TRDD3. The J gene comes from matching the DNA to germline here; TCRdb lacks it. V was clipped by 3 bases and J by 0 bases; unmatched bases: 47. This CDR3 is 29 amino acids long. Looked up from germline, CDR1 is GEAIGNYY and CDR2 is EKD. As DNA, the CDR3 is TGTGCCTGTGACCCTGCCTTCCGGCCCAATGGAGTAGAGCCCTTACTGGGGGGCGACGCTGACCTATACACCGATAAACTCATCTTT. Its protein product is CACDPAFRPNGVEPLLGGDADLYTDKLIF.

About this clone: The protein recorded in TCRdb matches a much larger clone and deviates from this DNA's translation at residue 20, suggesting a read error; the protein here is obtained by translating the DNA. J is TRDJ1 and V is TRDV1, with D tentatively TRDD3 (6 bases). The germline V gene has CDR1 TSWWSYY and CDR2 QGS. This CDR3 contains 21 residues. CDR3 protein: CALGEFSPAHRGFRFTDKLTF. As DNA, the CDR3 is TGTGCTCTTGGGGAATTTAGCCCAGCACACCGGGGATTCAGATTCACCGATAAACTCACCTTT.

This clone has more than one count but fewer than ten. The protein TCRdb lists belongs to a much larger clone and differs from this DNA's translation at residue 10, which points to a read error; the protein shown is made from the DNA. V gene TRDV1 combines with J gene TRDJ1, with a tentative D call TRDD3 (5 bases). Trimming took off 1 base at V and 10 bases at J, with 13 bases between the two ends. Germline CDR1 is TSWWSYY and CDR2 is QGS. CDR3 size: 13 residues. This chain's CDR3 is CALGERSQGRLIF. DNA for the CDR3: TGTGCTCTTGGGGAACGATCCCAGGGGAGACTCATCTTT.

A few counts support this clone. TCRdb attributes to this sequence the protein of a much larger clone, which differs from the DNA translation at residue 16; a read error is likely, and the protein displayed is translated from the DNA. The chain uses TRDV1 and TRDJ1, with 9 bases fitting TRDD3. TCRdb carries no J gene annotation; the J gene was assigned here by matching the DNA with germline. Germline CDR1 is TSWWSYY and CDR2 is QGS. This CDR3 has 21 residues. V shed 2 bases and J 4 bases; nucleotides not matched to a gene: 23. CDR3 residues: CALGEKWPSLFWGYGFDKLIF. The CDR3 nucleotides are TGTGCTCTTGGGGAAAAATGGCCGAGTCTATTCTGGGGATACGGGTTCGATAAACTCATCTTT.

This clone has only a few counts. Since a far larger clone is one base different, this is likely a read error. The same CDR3 arises from other DNA sequences in this sample as well. This chain uses TRDV2 with TRDJ1, with 9 bases identical to TRDD3. The J segment lost 1 base and the V segment lost 1 base, leaving 30 bases of the junction unmatched. CDR1 is GEAIGNYY and CDR2 is EKD in the germline V gene. This CDR3 is 24 amino acids long. For the CDR3, the DNA is TGTGCCTGTGACACAACCGGGCTAGGGCTGGGGGATCCGAGGCCGGGGACAGGCACCGATAAACTCATCTTT. Translating gives CACDTTGLGLGDPRPGTGTDKLIF.

The sample holds many counts of this clone. TCRdb attributes to this sequence the protein of a much larger clone, which differs from the DNA translation at residue 19; a read error is likely, and the protein displayed is translated from the DNA. The chain carries TRAV36/DV7 and TRDJ1; tentatively, D is TRDD3 (8 bases). The CDR3 is made up of 20 amino acids. The V gene's germline CDR1 is VTNFRS and CDR2 LTSSGIE (reference sequence). In DNA form, the CDR3 reads TGTGCTGTGGCTCGCTGGGATTCCTACGGGGCTACTGGGGGTCGAAATAAACTCACCTTT. Its protein product is CAVARWDSYGATGGRNKLTF. Variable domain in full (rest from reference TRAV36/DV7 and TRDJ1): EDKVVQSPLSLVVHEGDTVTLNCSYEVTNFRSLLWYKQEKKAPTFLFMLTSSGIEKKSGRLSSILDKKELSSILNITATQTGDSAIYLCAVARWDSYGATGGRNKLTFGKGTRVTVEP.

In regard to this clone: This DNA's translation differs at residue 6 from TCRdb's protein, which comes from a much larger clone; a read error is likely, and the protein shown is translated from the DNA. The V call is TRDV2, the J call TRDJ1, with 7 bases that match TRDD3. Germline CDR1 is GEAIGNYY and CDR2 is EKD. Germline trimming cut 0 bases from V and 2 bases from J; bases unmatched to any gene: 14. The CDR3 runs to 18 residues. CDR3 bases: TGTGCCTGTGACACCACATCGCCCCGGGGGATCCTAACCGATAAACTCATCTTT. Its translation: CACDTTSPRGILTDKLIF.

Turning to this clone: This likely came from a read error, as a far larger clone is one base away. Different DNA sequences within this sample yield the same CDR3. Called V gene: TRDV1; the J gene was not called; the table calls TRDD3, which could not be checked here. Germline V gives CDR1 TSWWSYY, CDR2 QGS. The CDR3 extends over 20 amino acids. CDR3 region: CALGEIKGYHRGPYTDKLIF. DNA for the CDR3: TGTGCTCTTGGGGAAATTAAAGGATACCACAGGGGACCCTACACCGATAAGCTCATCTTT.

This clone was picked up many times. This likely stems from a read error, as it lies one base from a far larger clone. The same CDR3 is also encoded by other DNA sequences in this sample. This chain links TRDV1 with TRDJ1; 11 positions match TRDD3. The germline V gene encodes CDR1 TSWWSYY and CDR2 QGS. The CDR3 contains 25 residues. CDR3 loop: CALGAPRREHSYQLGDNSYTDKLIF. CDR3 bases: TGTGCCCTTGGGGCCCCGCGTCGAGAACATTCCTACCAACTGGGGGATAACTCGTACACCGATAAACTCATCTTT.

This clone has a handful of counts. A far larger clone is only one base removed, so a read error is likely. Other DNA sequences from this sample encode an identical CDR3 as well. The rearrangement links TRDV1 to TRDJ1, with 8 bases lining up with TRDD3. The CDR3 is made up of 22 amino acids. Germline CDR1 is TSWWSYY and CDR2 is QGS. V dropped 0 bases and J dropped 4; count of bases not matched to a gene: 25. The CDR3 region is CALGELSYPKLLGDPRVDKLIF. The CDR3 nucleotides read TGTGCTCTTGGGGAACTTTCTTACCCCAAACTGCTGGGGGACCCTAGGGTCGATAAACTCATCTTT.

This clone was seen a handful of times. The TCRdb protein comes from a much larger clone and disagrees with this DNA's translation at residue 16, likely due to a read error; the protein given here is derived from the DNA. The V gene is TRDV1, the J gene TRDJ1, with 9 bases fitting TRDD3. TCRdb offers no J gene call, so here the DNA was matched to germline to obtain one. The J segment lost 7 bases and the V segment lost 4 bases, leaving 28 bases of the junction unmatched. Germline CDR1 and CDR2: TSWWSYY and QGS. The CDR3 has 21 amino acids. CDR3 amino acids: CALGGCSYPSVILGDQLKLIF. The CDR3 bases are TGTGCTCTTGGGGGCTGTTCCTACCCGTCCGTGATACTGGGGGACCAGCTTAAACTCATCTTT.

This clone was seen more than once but under ten times. TCRdb has a much larger clone's protein, which differs at residue 14 from the translation of this DNA, likely because of a read error; what is shown is the protein translated from the DNA. J is TRDJ1 and V is TRDV1; no clear D. Germline matching of the DNA provided the J gene here, since TCRdb leaves it blank. Trimming stripped 1 base from V and 1 base from J, with 31 bases between. There are 22 residues in the CDR3. The germline V gene has CDR1 TSWWSYY and CDR2 QGS. CDR3 loop: CALGEPGPFCRTVTGCTDKLIF. Here the CDR3 DNA reads TGTGCTCTTGGGGAACCCGGTCCCTTTTGCCGTACGGTGACCGGGTGCACCGATAAACTCATCTTT.

This clone was recorded a few times. The protein TCRdb gives is from a much larger clone and does not agree with this DNA's translation at residue 3, likely a read error; the protein shown here comes from the DNA. This sequence joins TRDV2 and TRDJ2, with 13 nucleotides matching TRDD3. TCRdb leaves out the J gene; it was filled in here by matching the DNA to germline. The CDR3 consists of 28 residues. Germline CDR1 GEAIGNYY, CDR2 EKD. The CDR3 spells CARDSTSPPTGGSLGDTRIPALTAQLFF. CDR3 DNA sequence: TGTGCCCGTGACTCGACCTCGCCTCCTACGGGGGGATCACTGGGGGATACGCGTATCCCGGCTTTGACAGCACAACTCTTCTTT.

Many counts were recorded for this clone. A far larger clone is off by one base, so a read error is likely. In the same sample, other DNA sequences code for this CDR3. J is TRDJ1 and V is TRDV1; 12 bases are a match to TRDD3. Germline V gene sequence: CDR1 TSWWSYY, CDR2 QGS. J was trimmed by 2 bases and V by 0 bases; bases with no gene match: 19. The CDR3 has 22 amino acids. The CDR3 region has the DNA TGTGCTCTTGGGGAACTCCAGATCCTATGGAGAACTGGGGGATACCTTACCGATAAACTCATCTTT. Translated, it gives CALGELQILWRTGGYLTDKLIF.

To note about this clone: TCRdb lists the protein of a much larger clone for this DNA, which differs at residue 16, so this is likely a read error; the protein given here is translated from the DNA itself. The V gene is TRDV2; the J gene was not called; the tabulated D call, TRDD3, remains unverified against the DNA. Germline V lookup: CDR1 GEAIGNYY, CDR2 EKD. The CDR3 covers 17 residues. The CDR3 DNA sequence: TGTGCCTGCTTCCACGGGGATACATCAGCGGAAGTCAGACCCCTGACCTTT. The encoded protein is CACFHGDTSAEVRPLTF.

Regarding this clone: The protein TCRdb lists belongs to a much larger clone and differs from this DNA's translation at residue 5, which points to a read error; the protein shown is made from the DNA. The chain combines TRDV1 with TRDJ1, with 11 bases lining up with TRDD3. Since TCRdb gives no J gene, matching the DNA to germline was used here to assign it. This CDR3 region has 19 residues. With 7 bases clipped from V and 3 bases from J, the junction kept 19 bases outside the gene matches. Germline assignment: CDR1 TSWWSYY and CDR2 QGS. CDR3 sequence: CALVDRVPVWGIPADKLIF. DNA for the CDR3: TGTGCTCTTGTGGATAGGGTTCCGGTCTGGGGGATACCGGCCGATAAACTCATCTTT.

There are many counts of this clone. A read error likely explains why the TCRdb protein, taken from a much larger clone, differs from this DNA's translation at residue 6; the protein shown is translated from the DNA. The CDR3 DNA is TGTGCCTTTATGGGATGGCTCGATAAACTCATCTTT. Translation: CAFMGWLDKLIF. The chain has TRDV3 and TRDJ1, with a weak D call TRDD3 (5 bases). Trimming removed 1 base at V and 4 bases at J, with 10 bases between. This CDR3 is 12 amino acids long. Germline V gene lookup returns CDR1 TVYSNPD and CDR2 GDNSRS (reference sequence).

A remark on this clone: The TCRdb protein comes from a much larger clone and disagrees with this DNA's translation at residue 18, likely due to a read error; the protein given here is derived from the DNA. The CDR3 bases are TGTGCTCTTGGGGCCCGAATCCCCCGACTACGTACCCTCTTCTGGGGGATACCCGATAAACTCATCTTT. Its protein is CALGARIPRLRTLFWGIPDKLIF. V is TRDV1 and J is TRDJ1; 11 positions agree with TRDD3. The CDR3 length is 23 residues. V was pared by 4 bases and J by 3 bases, with 28 bases of the junction left unmatched. Germline-derived CDR1 and CDR2 are TSWWSYY and QGS.

With regard to this clone: Given a far larger clone just one base away, this is likely a sequencing read error. This specimen includes other DNA sequences encoding the same CDR3. V gene TRDV1 combines with J gene TRDJ1; weak D call: TRDD3 (10 bases). No J gene was available from TCRdb, and it was assigned here by a germline match of the DNA. Germline V gene sequence: CDR1 TSWWSYY, CDR2 QGS. The CDR3 totals 25 residues. Trimming took off 9 bases at V and 0 bases at J, with 47 bases between the two ends. CDR3 nucleotide sequence: TGTGCTCTCTTACCCAAACCGACCTTCCTACCTCTTTTAATCGTACTGGGGGATTACACCGATAAACTCATCTTT. It specifies CALLPKPTFLPLLIVLGDYTDKLIF.

Comments on this clone: The protein in TCRdb stems from a much larger clone and differs at residue 12 from this DNA's translation, likely a read error; here the protein is translated from the DNA. V gene TRDV1 combines with J gene TRDJ1; D is undetermined. TCRdb lists no J gene, so it was determined here by aligning the DNA to germline. With 0 bases removed from V and 10 bases from J, the gap between germline ends came to 30 bases. The V gene's germline CDR1 is TSWWSYY and CDR2 QGS. The CDR3 length is 19 residues. CDR3 sequence: CALGELPPSLMPPERGLIF. The CDR3 DNA reads as TGTGCTCTTGGGGAACTTCCTCCCTCCCTCATGCCTCCCGAGAGGGGACTCATCTTT.

Details on this clone: A far larger clone is one base from this, pointing to a likely read error. Other DNA sequences from this sample encode an identical CDR3 as well. V and J are TRDV2 and TRDJ1; D is perhaps TRDD2 or TRDD3 (5 bases each). Germline loops: CDR1 GEAIGNYY, CDR2 EKD. This CDR3 has 20 residues. The germline V and J ends were trimmed by 1 base and 0 bases, with 26 bases remaining between them. CDR3 DNA sequence: TGTGCCTGTGACACTCTTCCCGGGACTGGTGGTCTACTGGACACCGATAAACTCATCTTT. Translation: CACDTLPGTGGLLDTDKLIF.

Notes on this clone: Since a far larger clone is one base different, this is likely a read error. Within the sample, other DNA sequences also encode this same CDR3. The V gene was identified as TRDV1, while no J gene was called. The CDR3 runs 14 residues. In germline, CDR1 is TSWWSYY, CDR2 QGS. In DNA, the CDR3 is TGCGCTCTTGGAAATCCTACCGTACTGGGTTTAGTCATCTTT. This gives the protein CALGNPTVLGLVIF.

This clone was recorded many times. This DNA's translation and the protein TCRdb lists, from a much larger clone, do not match at residue 5, likely due to a read error; the protein shown is translated from the DNA. V gene TRDV2 combines with J gene TRDJ1; 8 bases agree with TRDD3. No J gene was available from TCRdb, and it was assigned here by a germline match of the DNA. The ends lost 5 bases at V and 0 bases at J; junction bases unmatched: 10. Germline V gene lookup returns CDR1 GEAIGNYY and CDR2 EKD. CDR3 length: 16 amino acids. CDR3 DNA: TGTGCCTGTGTCGGTACTGGGGGGTTGTACACCGATAAACTCATCTTT. It translates to CACVGTGGLYTDKLIF.

This clone rates as large. This CDR3 is also generated by other DNA sequences in the sample. The chain joins TRDV2 to TRDJ1, with 8 bases that match TRDD3. With 0 bases clipped from V and 0 bases from J, the junction kept 23 bases outside the gene matches. The germline V gene encodes CDR1 GEAIGNYY and CDR2 EKD. This CDR3 has 22 amino acids. CDR3 residues: CACDTDEGSQSTGGAYTDKLIF. CDR3 DNA sequence: TGTGCCTGTGACACCGACGAAGGAAGTCAGAGTACTGGGGGGGCCTACACCGATAAACTCATCTTT.

A note on this clone: TCRdb records a much larger clone's protein for this DNA, with a difference at residue 6 that likely arises from a read error; the protein given is the translation of the DNA. This chain connects TRDV1 to TRDJ1; TRDD3 matches 12 bases. CDR1 and CDR2 (germline): TSWWSYY, QGS. Trimming removed 1 base from V and 8 bases from J; junction bases left unmatched: 11. This CDR3 region has 17 residues. The CDR3, as DNA: TGTGCTCTTGGGGAACCGGCATACTGGGGGATACCACGGAAACTCATCTTT. Translating it yields CALGEPAYWGIPRKLIF.

This clone was detected ten times or more. TCRdb assigns this DNA the protein of a much larger clone, which departs from its translation at residue 5; this likely reflects a read error, and the protein shown comes from translating the DNA. The chain employs TRDV1 and TRDJ1; 9 bases map to TRDD3. The V gene end was trimmed by 5 bases and the J gene end by 7 bases; junction bases not matched to a gene: 29. Germline loops: CDR1 TSWWSYY, CDR2 QGS. There are 21 residues in the CDR3. The CDR3 sequence: CALGSGFPILLGDLGAGKLIF. The CDR3, as DNA: TGTGCTCTTGGGAGTGGCTTCCCTATCCTTCTGGGGGATCTGGGGGCCGGTAAACTCATCTTT.